These 22 T cell receptor beta chains originate from one sample sequenced in a study of blood T cells in healthy people across ages. PCR was performed a second time for about 6 to 11 cycles using a sample-barcoded 5' primer and a J-beta primer mix. TCRdb re-called the 5' RACE reads through MiXCR, storing one row per CDR3 protein. The sample records 1.2 million to 1.5 million distinct CDR3 sequences, 55% to 75% being singletons. Sequenced: blood. The receptors here all came from a man between 18 and 35 years old in good health.

This clonotype was observed once. CDR3 residues: CASSYPAGGQNEQFF. CDR3 coding DNA: TGTGCCAGCAGTTATCCGGCGGGAGGCCAAAATGAGCAGTTCTTC. The V call is TRBV6-5, the J call TRBJ2-1, with 8 bases fitting TRBD2. V lost 3 bases and J lost 7; bases outside the gene matches: 8. The CDR3 consists of 15 residues. From germline, CDR1 is MNHEY and CDR2 SVGAGI.

V and J are TRBV27 and TRBJ2-3; 11 bases are shared with TRBD2. The CDR3 totals 18 residues. Germline CDR1 is MNHEY and CDR2 is SMNVEV (reference sequence). With V trimmed by 4 bases and J by 0 bases, 9 bases remained unmatched. The CDR3 is CASSSPGLADPSTDTQYF. The CDR3 coding sequence is TGTGCCAGCAGTTCGCCGGGACTAGCGGACCCTAGCACAGATACGCAGTATTTT.

The chain uses TRBV7-9 and TRBJ2-1; tentative D call: TRBD2 (5 bases). Trimming removed 9 bases from V and 0 bases from J, with 12 bases in between. From germline, CDR1 is SEHNR and CDR2 FQNEAQ (reference sequence). The CDR3 extends over 14 amino acids. CDR3 in amino acids: CASHVTSSYNEQFF. In nucleotides, the CDR3 is TGTGCCAGTCATGTAACTAGCTCCTACAATGAGCAGTTCTTC.

J is TRBJ2-7 and V is TRBV20-1; D is uncertain. The CDR3 extends over 14 amino acids. The germline CDR1 and CDR2 sequences are DFQATT and SNEGSKA (reference sequence). Trimming shortened V by 0 bases and J by 5 bases, and 14 bases separated the two germline ends. CDR3 in DNA: TGCAGTGCTAGAGATTCGCGACACCTTAACGAGCAGTACTTC. Encoded protein: CSARDSRHLNEQYF.

V and J are TRBV9 and TRBJ2-3, with D perhaps TRBD1 (5 bases). The germline V and J ends were trimmed by 3 bases and 1 base, with 15 bases remaining between them. Germline-derived CDR1 and CDR2 are SGDLS and YYNGEE. The CDR3 has 16 residues. CDR3 bases: TGTGCCAGCAGCGCGATGGACACCAGCGGCACAGATACGCAGTATTTT. As protein: CASSAMDTSGTDTQYF.

Only a few counts were recorded for this clonotype. The rearrangement uses TRBV2 and TRBJ2-1; 9 bases map to TRBD2. This CDR3 region has 15 residues. Germline CDR1 and CDR2: SNHLY and FYNNEI. With V trimmed by 6 bases and J by 0 bases, 3 bases remained unmatched. The chain's CDR3 is CASRRTSASYNEQFF. CDR3 DNA: TGTGCCAGCAGAAGGACTAGCGCCTCCTACAATGAGCAGTTCTTC.

The chain combines TRBV27 with TRBJ1-4; tentatively, D is TRBD1 (5 bases). CDR1 is MNHEY, CDR2 SMNVEV, per germline (reference sequence). Trimming stripped 6 bases from V and 0 bases from J, with 23 bases between. The CDR3 spans 19 residues. CDR3 coding DNA: TGTGCCAGCAGCCCCGTATACATTAAGGGGCCCGCAACTAATGAAAAACTGTTTTTT. It encodes CASSPVYIKGPATNEKLFF. Looking up the rest from reference TRBV27 and TRBJ1-4 gives the full variable domain: EAQVTQNPRYLITVTGKKLTVTCSQNMNHEYMSWYRQDPGLGLRQIYYSMNVEVTDKGDVPEGYKVSRKEKRNFPLILESPSPNQTSLYFCASSPVYIKGPATNEKLFFGSGTQLSVL.

The sample holds a few counts of this clonotype. The chain recombines TRBV20-1 with TRBJ2-1; D unclear. V dropped 8 bases and J dropped 0 bases, with 11 bases sitting between them. CDR1 and CDR2 (germline): DFQATT, SNEGSKA (reference sequence). The CDR3 totals 13 residues. The CDR3 reads CSSLVSSYNEQFF. CDR3 DNA sequence: TGCAGTTCCCTAGTGAGCTCCTACAATGAGCAGTTCTTC.

The V and J genes are TRBV6-1 and TRBJ2-7; D gene unclear. The end of the DNA fits TRBJ2-5 better, so the J call may be wrong. CDR1 is MNHNS, CDR2 SASEGT, per germline. This CDR3 is 12 amino acids long. CDR3 region: CATKGFWETQYF. The CDR3 DNA sequence: TGTGCCACCAAAGGATTTTGGGAGACCCAGTACTTC.

The table lists this clonotype with a few counts. The chain couples TRBV7-2 to TRBJ2-7; no firm D call. The last part of the DNA fits TRBJ2-5 better; the J call may be wrong. Germline V gene lookup returns CDR1 SGHTA and CDR2 FQGNSA. The CDR3 has 14 amino acids. The CDR3, as DNA: TGTGCCAGCAGCTTAGTGGGTATCGGGGAGACCCAGTACTTC. This gives the protein CASSLVGIGETQYF.

The chain uses TRBV12-3 or TRBV12-4 and TRBJ2-1; perhaps TRBD2 as D (5 bases). The V end lost 7 bases, the J end lost 0 bases, and 16 bases lay between the germline ends. This CDR3 region has 16 residues. The CDR3 reads CASKLPGRSSYNEQFF. CDR3 DNA: TGTGCCAGCAAGCTCCCGGGAAGAAGCTCCTACAATGAGCAGTTCTTC.

The CDR3 coding sequence is TGTGCCAGCAGGAAAGACGAGGGGGCGGCTTACGAGCAGTACTTC. Protein sequence: CASRKDEGAAYEQYF. The J gene is TRBJ2-7, the V gene TRBV7-9; 7 nucleotides line up with TRBD1. Germline V lookup: CDR1 SEHNR, CDR2 FQNEAQ (reference sequence). This CDR3 has 15 amino acids. The junction had 12 bases not matched to a gene; V was cut back by 6 bases and J by 4 bases.

The chain combines TRBV20-1 with TRBJ1-2; D may be TRBD1 (5 bases). CDR3 size: 13 residues. Per the germline V gene, CDR1 is DFQATT and CDR2 is SNEGSKA (reference sequence). The ends were cut back, 6 bases at V and 4 bases at J, with 15 bases in the middle. The chain's CDR3 is CSATYRDGYGYTF. As DNA, the CDR3 is TGCAGTGCCACTTACCGGGACGGCTATGGCTACACCTTC.

This clonotype appeared a few times. The V call is TRBV7-9, the J call TRBJ2-7, with 7 bases matching TRBD2. The CDR3 consists of 15 residues. V lost 6 bases to trimming and J lost 1 base; unmatched junction nucleotides: 9. Germline lookup yields CDR1 SEHNR and CDR2 FQNEAQ (reference sequence). The CDR3: CASSLSGGGSYEQYF. CDR3 coding DNA: TGTGCCAGCAGTTTATCTGGCGGGGGTTCCTACGAGCAGTACTTC.

The chain is built from TRBV6-5 and TRBJ2-5, with 8 bases aligning to TRBD1. This CDR3 spans 12 amino acids. Germline V gene sequence: CDR1 MNHEY, CDR2 SVGAGI. V lost 2 bases, J lost 8 bases, and 1 base stayed unmatched. The CDR3: CASSYGQGTQYF. The CDR3 DNA is TGTGCCAGCAGTTACGGACAGGGAACCCAGTACTTC.

This CDR3 reads CASSQPTSGAYNEQFF. The CDR3, as DNA: TGTGCCAGCAGCCAACCAACTAGCGGGGCCTACAATGAGCAGTTCTTC. The chain employs TRBV3-1 and TRBJ2-1; TRBD2 agrees at 10 bases. CDR1 is LGHDT, CDR2 YNNKEL, per germline (reference sequence). CDR3 length equals 16 residues. V was clipped by 2 bases and J by 2 bases; unmatched bases: 3.

The V and J genes are TRBV7-2 and TRBJ2-7; D remains ambiguous. The J call may not be correct, given that the DNA end is closer to TRBJ2-5. Germline CDR1 is SGHTA and CDR2 is FQGNSA. The CDR3 loop spans 14 amino acids. The CDR3 reads CASSFQVGAETQYF. DNA for the CDR3: TGTGCCAGCAGCTTTCAGGTGGGCGCGGAGACCCAGTACTTC.

This sequence joins TRBV5-5 and TRBJ2-1; D is undetermined. Germline CDR1 SGHKS, CDR2 YYEKEE (reference sequence). This CDR3 region has 16 residues. The V gene lost 4 bases and the J gene lost 3 bases, with 17 bases spanning the gap. CDR3 amino acids: CASSQDGSSLYNEQFF. The CDR3, as DNA: TGTGCCAGCAGCCAGGACGGGTCCTCCCTCTACAATGAGCAGTTCTTC.

The chain combines TRBV4-1 with TRBJ1-2; D gene uncertain. Germline-derived CDR1 and CDR2 are MGHRA and YSYEKL. Trimming took 3 bases from V and 2 from J, leaving 19 bases between them. This CDR3 is 17 amino acids long. The CDR3: CASSQGALGPQNYGYTF. DNA of the CDR3: TGCGCCAGCAGCCAGGGTGCCCTAGGTCCACAAAACTATGGCTACACCTTC.

This clonotype was counted a few times. The V call is TRBV6-6, the J call TRBJ2-2; D is unresolved. Looked up from germline, CDR1 is MNHNY and CDR2 is SVGAGI (reference sequence). The CDR3 has 14 amino acids. Trimming pared 5 bases from V and 1 base from J, leaving 8 bases between. The DNA for the CDR3 is TGTGCCAGCAGTGATCGAGGGAACACCGGGGAGCTGTTTTTT. This codes for CASSDRGNTGELFF.

The chain uses TRBV5-1 and TRBJ2-3; 14 nucleotides agree with TRBD2. V lost 2 bases, J lost 5 bases, and 13 bases stayed unmatched. Per germline, CDR1 SGHRS and CDR2 YFSETQ. This CDR3 has 19 residues. The CDR3 nucleotides read TGCGCCAGCAGCTTTCTCCCCGGGACTAGCGGGGGCTCTCGAGATACGCAGTATTTT. Translated: CASSFLPGTSGGSRDTQYF. The complete variable domain, with remaining parts taken from reference TRBV5-1 and TRBJ2-3, reads KAGVTQTPRYLIKTRGQQVTLSCSPISGHRSVSWYQQTPGQGLQFLFEYFSETQRNKGNFPGRFSGRQFSNSRSEMNVSTLELGDSALYLCASSFLPGTSGGSRDTQYFGPGTRLTVL.

The genes are TRBV9 and TRBJ1-2, with a possible D match to TRBD1 (5 bases). CDR1 is SGDLS, CDR2 YYNGEE, per germline. This CDR3 is built from 15 residues. The V and J ends lost 4 bases and 1 base respectively, with 14 bases between them. For the CDR3, the DNA is TGTGCCAGCAGCAAGTTTGCGGGGCGTAACTATGGCTACACCTTC. This codes for CASSKFAGRNYGYTF.